Shown below are 7 T cell receptor beta chains from a single sample sequenced in a study of blood T cells in healthy people across ages. The second PCR ran roughly 7 to 12 cycles with a sample-barcoded 5' primer and J-beta primers. One entry per CDR3 protein results from TCRdb running MiXCR on the 5' RACE reads. Among around 800,000 distinct CDR3 sequences listed, under 45% were seen once. Sequencing was done on a sample of blood. The receptors originated from a man aged 55-75 years in good health.

The chain joins TRBV27 to TRBJ2-3; TRBD2 aligns across 12 bases. The CDR3 is 16 amino acids. Germline CDR1 and CDR2: MNHEY and SMNVEV (reference sequence). V shed 2 bases, J shed 6 bases, and the junction held 6 bases outside the gene matches. In DNA, the CDR3 is TGTGCCAGCAGTTTACTCCTAGCGGGGGGGCTGGATACGCAGTATTTT. This gives the protein CASSLLLAGGLDTQYF.

The rearrangement joins TRBV5-4 to TRBJ2-5; D gene unclear. Germline V gene lookup returns CDR1 SGHNT and CDR2 YYREEE (reference sequence). The CDR3 covers 13 residues. V was clipped by 2 bases and J by 2 bases, with 7 bases between them. CDR3 residues: CASSFTAQETQYF. CDR3 DNA: TGTGCCAGCAGCTTTACAGCTCAAGAGACCCAGTACTTC.

This clonotype was counted between two and nine times. The V gene is TRBV5-1, the J gene TRBJ1-2; TRBD1 might be the D (5 bases). This CDR3 has 16 residues. V lost 1 base to trimming and J lost 4 bases, with 17 bases between them. The germline CDR1 and CDR2 sequences are SGHRS and YFSETQ. The CDR3 sequence: CASSLRQGPTLYGYTF. CDR3 DNA sequence: TGCGCCAGCAGCTTGCGGCAGGGTCCAACCCTCTATGGCTACACCTTC.

The gene calls are TRBV9 and TRBJ2-7; maybe TRBD1 (6 bases). The CDR3 loop spans 13 amino acids. Per germline, CDR1 SGDLS and CDR2 YYNGEE. Deletions cut 3 bases from V and 4 bases from J, with 11 bases between. CDR3 sequence (DNA): TGTGCCAGCAGCGGCCGGGACACTTACGAGCAGTACTTC. Its translation is CASSGRDTYEQYF. Full variable domain (missing parts from reference TRBV9 and TRBJ2-7): DSGVTQTPKHLITATGQRVTLRCSPRSGDLSVYWYQQSLDQGLQFLIQYYNGEERAKGNILERFSAQQFPDLHSELNLSSLELGDSALYFCASSGRDTYEQYFGPGTRLTVT.

For the CDR3, the DNA is TGTGCCACCCAACCCAGGGGGCACGGAAACACCGGGGAGCTGTTTTTT. Encoded protein: CATQPRGHGNTGELFF. The V gene is TRBV12-3 or TRBV12-4, the J gene TRBJ2-2; 8 bases map to TRBD1. J lost 2 bases, V lost 10 bases, and 12 bases had no gene match. This CDR3 is built from 16 residues.

This chain joins TRBV2 and TRBJ2-1, with D possibly TRBD1 on 6 matching bases. Germline V gene data show CDR1 as SNHLY and CDR2 as FYNNEI. The ends were cut back, 2 bases at V and 7 bases at J, with 15 bases in the middle. The CDR3 consists of 15 residues. CDR3 residues: CASSEWDTRGNEQFF. The CDR3 coding sequence is TGTGCCAGCAGTGAATGGGACACGCGCGGAAATGAGCAGTTCTTC.

This chain links TRBV20-1 with TRBJ2-7, with unresolved D. The CDR3 has 15 residues. Germline values: CDR1 DFQATT, CDR2 SNEGSKA (reference sequence). Between the trimmed V and J ends, which lost 2 bases and 7 bases, there was a span of 21 bases. The CDR3 protein is CSARHQTISYNEQYF. Here the CDR3 DNA reads TGCAGTGCTAGACACCAGACCATATCCTACAATGAGCAGTACTTC.